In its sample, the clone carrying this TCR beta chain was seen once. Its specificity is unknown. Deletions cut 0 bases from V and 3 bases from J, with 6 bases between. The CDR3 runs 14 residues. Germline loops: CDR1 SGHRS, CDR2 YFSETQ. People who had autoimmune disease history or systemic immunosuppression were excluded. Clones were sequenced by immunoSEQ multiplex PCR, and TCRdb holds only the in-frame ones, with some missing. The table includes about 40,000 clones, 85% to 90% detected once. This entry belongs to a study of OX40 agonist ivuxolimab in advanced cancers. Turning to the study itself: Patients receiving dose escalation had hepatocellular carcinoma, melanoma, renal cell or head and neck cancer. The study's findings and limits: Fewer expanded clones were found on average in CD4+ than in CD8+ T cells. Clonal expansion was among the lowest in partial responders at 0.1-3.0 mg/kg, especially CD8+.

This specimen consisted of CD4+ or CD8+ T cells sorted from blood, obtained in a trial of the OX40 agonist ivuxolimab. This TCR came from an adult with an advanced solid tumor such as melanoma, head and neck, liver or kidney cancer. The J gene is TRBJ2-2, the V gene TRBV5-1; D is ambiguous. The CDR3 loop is CASSLDSYTGELFF. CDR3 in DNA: TGCGCCAGCAGCTTGGATAGCTACACCGGGGAGCTGTTTTTT.